The 10 T cell receptor beta chains presented below share a single source sample, sequenced in a study of blood T cells in healthy people across ages. With a J-beta primer mix and a sample-barcoded 5' primer, a second PCR ran about 7 to 12 cycles. TCRdb reprocessed the 5' RACE reads with MiXCR, giving one entry per CDR3 protein. The data hold approximately 490,000 distinct CDR3 sequences, with less than 25% observed a single time. This sample was also put to use in a study of T cells of mothers and their children.

The sample taken for sequencing was blood. The origin of the receptors is a boy younger than 18 in good health.

As DNA, the CDR3 is TGTGCCAGCAGCTTACCGGGACGTGGGGAGCAGTACTTC. The encoded protein is CASSLPGRGEQYF. The rearrangement links TRBV7-2 to TRBJ2-5, with D perhaps being TRBD1 or TRBD2 (5 bases each). CDR3 length: 13 residues. Germline CDR1 and CDR2: SGHTA and FQGNSA. The germline V and J ends were trimmed by 2 bases and 11 bases, with 15 bases remaining between them.

J is TRBJ1-4 and V is TRBV29-1, with 11 bases identical to TRBD1. The CDR3 consists of 15 residues. CDR1 is SQVTM, CDR2 ANQGSEA, per germline. Trimming at V came to 3 bases and at J to 8 bases, leaving 8 bases not matched to a gene. CDR3 residues: CSVEEGTGGDEKLFF. Written as DNA, the CDR3 is TGCAGCGTTGAGGAAGGGACAGGGGGGGACGAAAAACTGTTTTTT.

J is TRBJ2-5 and V is TRBV5-1; D is unclear. The J call could be wrong; TRBJ2-1 is a better fit for the DNA end. Germline assignment: CDR1 SGHRS and CDR2 YFSETQ. This CDR3 region has 15 residues. CDR3 residues: CASSLTATQVNEQFF. DNA for the CDR3: TGCGCCAGCAGCTTGACGGCCACGCAGGTGAATGAGCAGTTCTTC.

This clonotype has a handful of counts. The chain carries TRBV20-1 and TRBJ2-7; D is ambiguous. The CDR3 contains 16 residues. V lost 0 bases and J 3 bases, leaving 18 bases between the germline ends. Germline loops: CDR1 DFQATT, CDR2 SNEGSKA (reference sequence). The CDR3 sequence: CSARDLRKAGFYEQYF. CDR3 nucleotide sequence: TGCAGTGCTAGAGATCTGCGGAAAGCCGGCTTCTACGAGCAGTACTTC.

V gene TRBV7-8 combines with J gene TRBJ1-4, with unresolved D. The CDR3 contains 15 residues. Trimming cost V 1 base and J 4 bases, with 10 bases left between them. Germline V gene lookup returns CDR1 SGHVS and CDR2 FQNEAQ. This CDR3 reads CASSLEWASNEKLFF. The CDR3 DNA is TGTGCCAGCAGCTTAGAGTGGGCCAGTAATGAAAAACTGTTTTTT.

The genes are TRBV4-3 and TRBJ2-3; perhaps TRBD2 as D (5 bases). The CDR3 is made up of 17 amino acids. V dropped 0 bases and J dropped 0 bases, with 13 bases sitting between them. Germline V gene sequence: CDR1 LGHNA, CDR2 YSLEER. DNA of the CDR3: TGCGCCAGCAGCCAAGATCTAGGAGGCGGTAGCACAGATACGCAGTATTTT. It translates to CASSQDLGGGSTDTQYF.

The chain uses TRBV9 and TRBJ1-4; D call uncertain. This CDR3 spans 14 amino acids. Germline V gene data show CDR1 as SGDLS and CDR2 as YYNGEE. Trimming shortened V by 0 bases and J by 12 bases, and 15 bases separated the two germline ends. CDR3 coding DNA: TGTGCCAGCAGCGTAGCCGGGAGAGGAGGAGAACTGTTTTTT. Translating gives CASSVAGRGGELFF.

This clonotype was seen only a few times. DNA of the CDR3: TGCAGTGCTAGAGCGGCCGGGACAGGGGGAGCCTACGAGCAGTACTTC. As protein: CSARAAGTGGAYEQYF. The chain joins TRBV20-1 to TRBJ2-7, with 11 bases identical to TRBD1. Trimming took 1 base from V and 2 from J; bases not matched to a gene: 7. Germline loops: CDR1 DFQATT, CDR2 SNEGSKA (reference sequence). There are 16 residues in the CDR3.

This clonotype was observed a handful of times. V gene TRBV7-9 combines with J gene TRBJ1-3; D is unclear. Germline V gene lookup returns CDR1 SEHNR and CDR2 FQNEAQ (reference sequence). This CDR3 comprises 15 residues. Trimming stripped 5 bases from V and 0 bases from J, with 11 bases between. For the CDR3, the DNA is TGTGCCAGCAGCCCGACAACACTCTCTGGAAACACCATATATTTT. It encodes CASSPTTLSGNTIYF. Full variable domain (outside the CDR3, taken from reference TRBV7-9 and TRBJ1-3): DTGVSQNPRHKITKRGQNVTFRCDPISEHNRLYWYRQTLGQGPEFLTYFQNEAQLEKSRLLSDRFSAERPKGSFSTLEIQRTEQGDSAMYLCASSPTTLSGNTIYFGEGSWLTVV.

The gene calls are TRBV5-1 and TRBJ1-4; 7 nucleotides match TRBD1. V trimming: 4 bases; J trimming: 1 base; junction bases outside the gene matches: 7. CDR1 and CDR2 from the germline V gene are SGHRS and YFSETQ. This CDR3 region has 16 residues. The CDR3 bases are TGCGCCAGCAGCCCGAAAGACAGGGAAACTAATGAAAAACTGTTTTTT. Translating it yields CASSPKDRETNEKLFF.